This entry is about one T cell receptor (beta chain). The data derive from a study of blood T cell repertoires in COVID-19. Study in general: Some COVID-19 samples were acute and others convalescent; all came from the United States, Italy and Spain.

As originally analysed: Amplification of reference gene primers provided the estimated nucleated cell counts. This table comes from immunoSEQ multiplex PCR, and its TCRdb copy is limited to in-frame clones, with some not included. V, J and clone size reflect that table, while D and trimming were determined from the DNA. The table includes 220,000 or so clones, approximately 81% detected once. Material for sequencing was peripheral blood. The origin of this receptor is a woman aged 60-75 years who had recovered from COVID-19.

CDR3 residues: CASSEFEGADEQYF. CDR3 sequence (DNA): TGTGCCAGCAGTGAATTCGAGGGGGCGGACGAGCAGTACTTC. The rearrangement joins TRBV25-1 to TRBJ2-7; 7 bases match TRBD1. V gave up 1 base and J gave up 5 bases; unmatched junction bases: 5. The CDR3 spans 14 residues. Germline assignment: CDR1 MGHDK and CDR2 SYGVNS.